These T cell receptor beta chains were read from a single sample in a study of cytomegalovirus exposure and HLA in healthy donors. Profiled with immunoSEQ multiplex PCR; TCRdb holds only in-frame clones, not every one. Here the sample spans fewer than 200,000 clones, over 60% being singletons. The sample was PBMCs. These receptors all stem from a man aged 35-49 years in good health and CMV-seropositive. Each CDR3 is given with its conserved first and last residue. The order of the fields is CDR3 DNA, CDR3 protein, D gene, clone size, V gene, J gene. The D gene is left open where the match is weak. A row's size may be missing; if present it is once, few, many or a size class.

DNA: TGCGCCAGCAGCTTGCACCAGGGGAATAATGAAAAACTGTTTTTT
CDR3: CASSLHQGNNEKLFF
D: .
size: .
V: TRBV5-1
J: TRBJ1-4

DNA: TGTGCCAGCACAACAGGGGGGTACGAGCAGTACTTC
CDR3: CASTTGGYEQYF
D: TRBD1
size: once
V: TRBV6-1
J: TRBJ2-7

DNA: TGTGCCAGCAGGCCCGGCGGGGGCCAAGAGACCCAGTACTTC
CDR3: CASRPGGGQETQYF
D: TRBD2
size: .
V: TRBV28
J: TRBJ2-5

DNA: TGTGCCAGTAGTGGGACTCCTGGAAACACCATATATTTT
CDR3: CASSGTPGNTIYF
D: .
size: .
V: TRBV19
J: TRBJ1-3

DNA: TGTGCCAGCAGAGTGGAGGGGTGGGGCAGTACTGAAGCTTTCTTT
CDR3: CASRVEGWGSTEAFF
D: .
size: .
V: TRBV6-4
J: TRBJ1-1

DNA: TGTGCTAGTGGTCCGGGGGGACTATACAATGAGCAGTTCTTC
CDR3: CASGPGGLYNEQFF
D: TRBD2
size: .
V: TRBV12-5
J: TRBJ2-1

DNA: TGTGCCAGCAGTTATTATAGCGGTAATCGAGATACGCAGTATTTT
CDR3: CASSYYSGNRDTQYF
D: .
size: .
V: TRBV6-6
J: TRBJ2-3

DNA: TGTGCCAGTAGTAGGTCGGGAGGGCTCCACAATGAGCAGTTCTTC
CDR3: CASSRSGGLHNEQFF
D: TRBD2
size: few
V: TRBV19
J: TRBJ2-1

DNA: TGCGCCAGCAGCCTCTCAGTGAACACTGAAGCTTTCTTT
CDR3: CASSLSVNTEAFF
D: .
size: .
V: TRBV5-1
J: TRBJ1-1

DNA: TGTGCCAGCAGTGCCCCAGGGACAGGGGGTTTTCATGAGCAGTTCTTC
CDR3: CASSAPGTGGFHEQFF
D: TRBD1
size: .
V: TRBV6-1
J: TRBJ2-1

DNA: TGTGCCAGCAGCTCTACCTCTGGGGCGGTGGCCGGGGAGCTGTTTTTT
CDR3: CASSSTSGAVAGELFF
D: .
size: once
V: TRBV13
J: TRBJ2-2

DNA: TGTGCCTGGAGTATCCTCGGTGCGTCTGGAAACACCATATATTTT
CDR3: CAWSILGASGNTIYF
D: .
size: .
V: TRBV30
J: TRBJ1-3

DNA: TGTGCCAGCAGCCCCGTGGGGGACAGGCCTCCCTACGAGCAGTACTTC
CDR3: CASSPVGDRPPYEQYF
D: TRBD1
size: .
V: TRBV5-8
J: TRBJ2-7

DNA: TGTGCCAGCAGCTTGGTTGCTGGGCCGACTAACTATGGCTACACCTTC
CDR3: CASSLVAGPTNYGYTF
D: .
size: .
V: TRBV5-5
J: TRBJ1-2

DNA: TGTGCCAACAGGGGCTTAGGGGGAGAGACCCAGTACTTC
CDR3: CANRGLGGETQYF
D: .
size: .
V: TRBV21-1
J: TRBJ2-5

DNA: TGTGCCATTCAAGCGGAGGGCTCCTACAATGAGCAGTTCTTC
CDR3: CAIQAEGSYNEQFF
D: .
size: .
V: TRBV10-3
J: TRBJ2-1

DNA: TGTGCCAGCAGCGTAGGCGGGAGGGGTAGCAATGAGCAGTTCTTC
CDR3: CASSVGGRGSNEQFF
D: TRBD2
size: few
V: TRBV9
J: TRBJ2-1

DNA: TGTGCCAGCAGTCCCTGGACGGGAGGGCCCCGTTACGAGCAGTACTTC
CDR3: CASSPWTGGPRYEQYF
D: TRBD2
size: .
V: TRBV27
J: TRBJ2-7

DNA: TGTGCCAGCAGTGAAATTTCAGGGCGCTATGAAAAACTGTTTTTT
CDR3: CASSEISGRYEKLFF
D: .
size: few
V: TRBV6-1
J: TRBJ1-4

DNA: TGTGCCATCAGTGAGTCGACAGTCGGTGGCTACACCTTC
CDR3: CAISESTVGGYTF
D: .
size: .
V: TRBV10-3
J: TRBJ1-2

DNA: TGTGCCAGCAGGGGACTAGCGGACTTTAAGGGGCAGTACTTC
CDR3: CASRGLADFKGQYF
D: TRBD2
size: .
V: TRBV6-1
J: TRBJ2-7

DNA: TGTGCCAGCAGTTCGCCGGGACAGAACACTGAAGCTTTCTTT
CDR3: CASSSPGQNTEAFF
D: .
size: .
V: TRBV6-5
J: TRBJ1-1

DNA: TGTGCCAGTAGGTTACGTACCGGGACTAGCGGGAACGGGGAGCTGTTTTTT
CDR3: CASRLRTGTSGNGELFF
D: TRBD2
size: .
V: TRBV19
J: TRBJ2-2